Following are 25 T cell receptor beta chains from one sample sequenced in a study of T cell responses to AZD1222 COVID-19 vaccine (dated by TCRdb to 2020 to 2023). The library was produced with the immunoSEQ multiplex PCR assay. Sourced from immuneACCESS, this table was stored by TCRdb with only in-frame sequences that have V and J called. A share of the clones is absent; for the studies checked, an unresolved V gene accounts for under half, and the remainder has no known explanation. This sample gives 120,000 to 150,000 clones in total; 88% of them show up just once. The ten biggest clones cover approximately 3% of the sample. The time point label here, explained by the study, means: about 28 days (+/-7) after the second vaccine dose. The sequences come from peripheral blood, collected 28 days after the second AZD1222 dose. These receptors all stem from an adult who received the AZD1222 COVID-19 vaccine.

This sequence joins TRBV28 and TRBJ2-7; 12 positions agree with TRBD2. The CDR3 length is 15 residues. The V gene end was trimmed by 4 bases and the J gene end by 2 bases; junction bases not matched to a gene: 3. CDR1 MDHEN and CDR2 SYDVKM come from the germline V gene. The CDR3 bases are TGTGCCAGCAGTTCGCTAGCGGGAGGGGCCTACGAGCAGTACTTC. As protein: CASSSLAGGAYEQYF.

This rearrangement joins TRBV5-1 to TRBJ2-7; D ambiguous. The CDR3 consists of 14 residues. Germline CDR1 reads SGHRS; CDR2 reads YFSETQ. Trimming removed 0 bases at V and 1 base at J, with 8 bases between. The CDR3 here is CASSLGVKSYEQYF. The CDR3, as DNA: TGCGCCAGCAGCTTGGGGGTTAAATCCTACGAGCAGTACTTC.

The chain links TRBV5-6 to TRBJ2-1; D possibly corresponds to TRBD2 (6 bases). Deletions cut 0 bases from V and 10 bases from J, with 20 bases between. CDR1 SGHDT and CDR2 YYEEEE come from the germline V gene. CDR3 size: 16 residues. The CDR3 DNA follows: TGTGCCAGCAGCTTGGTCAGAGATCCGGTCCGGGGGGAGCAGTTCTTC. This gives the protein CASSLVRDPVRGEQFF. The full variable domain, with the rest looked up from reference TRBV5-6 and TRBJ2-1, is DAGVTQSPTHLIKTRGQQVTLRCSPKSGHDTVSWYQQALGQGPQFIFQYYEEEERQRGNFPDRFSGHQFPNYSSELNVNALLLGDSALYLCASSLVRDPVRGEQFFGPGTRLTVL.

In regard to this clone: A read error may produce the germline difference seen at one junction end. The V gene is TRBV3-1 (or the pseudogene TRBV3-2), the J gene TRBJ2-7; D is unresolved. CDR1 is LGHDT, CDR2 YNNKEL, per germline (reference sequence). There are 12 residues in the CDR3. Written as DNA, the CDR3 is TGTGCCAGCAGTCCCCTGGGAAGACTGCTGTCCTTC. This gives the protein CASSPLGRLLSF.

This clone was detected once. The chain carries TRBV28 and TRBJ1-3; D gene uncertain. Germline CDR1 and CDR2: MDHEN and SYDVKM. V lost 3 bases, J lost 4 bases, and 13 bases lay in between. The CDR3 covers 15 residues. The CDR3 nucleotides are TGTGCCAGCAGTTTTGGTCGGAGGATCGGAAACACCATATATTTT. Amino acid sequence: CASSFGRRIGNTIYF.

The chain recombines TRBV29-1 with TRBJ2-1, with TRBD2 identical over 16 bases. Germline lookup yields CDR1 SQVTM and CDR2 ANQGSEA. The J segment lost 8 bases and the V segment lost 0 bases, leaving 10 bases of the junction unmatched. This CDR3 is built from 18 residues. CDR3 DNA sequence: TGCAGCGTTGAAGACGGGACTAGCGGGAGGGCATTAATCCATGAGCAGTTCTTC. Translating it yields CSVEDGTSGRALIHEQFF.

The V gene is TRBV27, the J gene TRBJ2-3, with 8 bases fitting TRBD2. The CDR3 runs 15 residues. After removal of 4 bases from V and 3 bases from J, the junction contained 6 bases not matched to a gene. Germline loops: CDR1 MNHEY, CDR2 SMNVEV (reference sequence). The CDR3 region is CASSSRGGWTDTQYF. Written as DNA, the CDR3 is TGTGCCAGCAGTTCTCGGGGGGGCTGGACAGATACGCAGTATTTT.

J is TRBJ1-1 and V is TRBV5-3; TRBD1 matches 7 bases. TRBV5-3 is recorded as an ORF, its role being uncertain. The CDR3 spans 17 residues. With V trimmed by 2 bases and J by 1 base, 11 bases remained unmatched. The CDR3 region has the DNA TGTGCCAGAAGCTTAATCACAGGGGTCCCTCAGAACACTGAAGCTTTCTTT. Its translation: CARSLITGVPQNTEAFF.

This clone was seen more than once but under ten times. V is TRBV7-3 and J is TRBJ2-3; D is ambiguous. Germline V gene lookup returns CDR1 SGHTA and CDR2 FQGTGA. V was clipped by 0 bases and J by 2 bases, with 6 bases between them. The CDR3 runs 14 residues. The CDR3 spells CASSLTHFTDTQYF. CDR3 in DNA: TGTGCCAGCAGCTTAACCCACTTCACAGATACGCAGTATTTT.

This clone was observed a single time. The rearrangement uses TRBV5-4 and TRBJ1-5, with a tentative D call TRBD1 (5 bases). CDR3 length equals 15 residues. Germline CDR1 and CDR2: SGHNT and YYREEE (reference sequence). The V end lost 0 bases, the J end lost 5 bases, and 12 bases lay between the germline ends. The CDR3 DNA sequence: TGTGCCAGCAGCTTGGGGGGCATCAAGGATCAGCCCCAGCATTTT. It translates to CASSLGGIKDQPQHF.

This clone was observed a single time. The chain joins TRBV28 to TRBJ1-2, with TRBD1 matching 8 bases. CDR1 is MDHEN, CDR2 SYDVKM, per germline. The CDR3 runs to 15 residues. Germline trimming cut 5 bases from V and 7 bases from J; bases unmatched to any gene: 12. CDR3 region: CASSGAMTGDGGYTF. The CDR3 DNA follows: TGTGCCAGCAGTGGAGCGATGACAGGGGATGGTGGCTACACCTTC.

In the case of this clone: Other DNA sequences in the same sample also yield this CDR3. The chain joins TRBV19 to TRBJ2-5; possibly TRBD2 for D (6 bases). V lost 4 bases and J lost 2, with 14 bases in between. CDR3 length equals 15 residues. Germline CDR1 is LNHDA and CDR2 is SQIVND (reference sequence). CDR3 sequence (DNA): TGTGCCAGTAGTAGGGGCGGGGACCCTCAAGAGACCCAGTACTTC. Protein: CASSRGGDPQETQYF.

This rearrangement joins TRBV9 to TRBJ1-4; 10 positions match TRBD1. This CDR3 comprises 15 residues. V was clipped by 0 bases and J by 6 bases; unmatched bases: 2. Germline V gene lookup returns CDR1 SGDLS and CDR2 YYNGEE. DNA of the CDR3: TGTGCCAGCAGCGTAGGTGGGACAGGGGATGAAAAACTGTTTTTT. It encodes CASSVGGTGDEKLFF.

This clone has just one count. The gene calls are TRBV18 and TRBJ1-5; perhaps TRBD1 as D (5 bases). Germline CDR1 KGHSH, CDR2 LQKENI. CDR3 length equals 15 residues. V lost 4 bases, J lost 3 bases, and 13 bases lay in between. The CDR3 nucleotides read TGTGCCAGCTCACAGACAGACCCCCTCAATCAGCCCCAGCATTTT. Residues: CASSQTDPLNQPQHF.

The chain is built from TRBV7-8 and TRBJ2-7; 10 bases line up with TRBD2. With 5 bases clipped from V and 4 bases from J, the junction kept 5 bases outside the gene matches. Germline assignment: CDR1 SGHVS and CDR2 FQNEAQ. CDR3 length: 14 amino acids. In nucleotides, the CDR3 is TGTGCCAGCAGCGGAGCGGGGGGGCCTTACGAGCAGTACTTC. It specifies CASSGAGGPYEQYF. Drawing the rest from reference TRBV7-8 and TRBJ2-7, the complete variable domain is GAGVSQSPRYKVAKRGQDVALRCDPISGHVSLFWYQQALGQGPEFLTYFQNEAQLDKSGLPSDRFFAERPEGSVSTLKIQRTQQEDSAVYLCASSGAGGPYEQYFGPGTRLTVT.

The chain couples TRBV28 to TRBJ1-5; no clear D gene. Germline CDR1 and CDR2: MDHEN and SYDVKM. There are 16 residues in the CDR3. V shed 5 bases and J shed 1 base, with 15 bases lying between them. In DNA form, the CDR3 reads TGTGCCAGCAGTCCCCAAACGGGAGGGAGCAATCAGCCCCAGCATTTT. This sequence encodes CASSPQTGGSNQPQHF.

V gene TRBV5-1 combines with J gene TRBJ2-2; 9 positions match TRBD2. With 6 bases clipped from V and 3 bases from J, the junction kept 6 bases outside the gene matches. Germline assignment: CDR1 SGHRS and CDR2 YFSETQ. The CDR3 loop spans 15 amino acids. The CDR3 is CASTYRTSDTGELFF. The CDR3 nucleotides are TGCGCCAGCACCTATCGGACTAGCGACACCGGGGAGCTGTTTTTT. The full variable domain, rest sourced from reference TRBV5-1 and TRBJ2-2, is KAGVTQTPRYLIKTRGQQVTLSCSPISGHRSVSWYQQTPGQGLQFLFEYFSETQRNKGNFPGRFSGRQFSNSRSEMNVSTLELGDSALYLCASTYRTSDTGELFFGEGSRLTVL.

The CDR3, as DNA: TGTGCCAGCAGCTTGCCCAGGGATGAGGCGTCCTATAATTCACCCCTCCACTTT. This translates into CASSLPRDEASYNSPLHF. V is TRBV5-4 and J is TRBJ1-6; possible D gene TRBD1, 5 bases. The germline V gene encodes CDR1 SGHNT and CDR2 YYREEE (reference sequence). The V end lost 1 base, the J end lost 1 base, and 15 bases lay between the germline ends. The CDR3 has 18 amino acids.

The CDR3 region is CASSLFRRGRYTGELFF. For the CDR3, the DNA is TGTGCCAGCAGTTTATTTCGCAGGGGCAGGTACACCGGGGAGCTGTTTTTT. V usage is TRBV28 and J usage is TRBJ2-2, with a possible D match to TRBD1 (6 bases). Germline assignment: CDR1 MDHEN and CDR2 SYDVKM. Trimming shortened V by 1 base and J by 3 bases, and 15 bases separated the two germline ends. The CDR3 has 17 amino acids.

This clone showed up just once. The chain links TRBV5-1 to TRBJ2-2, with a weak D call TRBD1 (5 bases). Deletions cut 5 bases from V and 5 bases from J, with 22 bases between. CDR1 and CDR2 from the germline V gene are SGHRS and YFSETQ. This CDR3 is built from 17 residues. CDR3 DNA: TGCGCCAGCAGGAATCCCGACCAGGGATTCTATACCGGGGAGCTGTTTTTT. Protein: CASRNPDQGFYTGELFF.

The chain couples TRBV7-9 to TRBJ1-6; D gene uncertain. CDR3 size: 12 residues. Germline-derived CDR1 and CDR2 are SEHNR and FQNEAQ (reference sequence). V was pared by 4 bases and J by 9 bases, with 7 bases between. CDR3 DNA: TGTGCCAGCAGCTGGCCCTTTTCACCCCTCCACTTT. Translated, it gives CASSWPFSPLHF.

The count of this clone is one. The chain links TRBV28 to TRBJ2-7, with 11 bases aligning to TRBD2. Germline V CDR1 and CDR2: MDHEN, SYDVKM. The CDR3 runs 16 residues. V shed 4 bases and J 2 bases; nucleotides not matched to a gene: 7. CDR3 protein: CASSSPFSGRAYEQYF. The DNA of the CDR3 is TGTGCCAGCAGTTCCCCCTTTAGCGGGAGGGCCTACGAGCAGTACTTC.

The CDR3 loop reads CAIKPNPQGAGAFF. The CDR3 DNA is TGTGCCATCAAACCTAACCCCCAGGGGGCAGGAGCTTTCTTT. The chain uses TRBV10-3 and TRBJ1-1, with 8 bases matching TRBD1. The CDR3 has 14 amino acids. After removal of 7 bases from V and 10 bases from J, the junction contained 14 bases not matched to a gene. Germline CDR1 ENHRY, CDR2 SYGVKD.

The chain combines TRBV6-6 with TRBJ2-2; 10 positions match TRBD1. J was trimmed by 5 bases and V by 4 bases; bases with no gene match: 1. The CDR3 spans 14 residues. Germline loops: CDR1 MNHNY, CDR2 SVGAGI (reference sequence). The CDR3 nucleotides are TGTGCCAGCAGTTGGACAGGGGGTACCGGGGAGCTGTTTTTT. Translation gives CASSWTGGTGELFF.

The V gene is TRBV30, the J gene TRBJ1-2, with D possibly matching TRBD1 (6 bases). Deletions cut 1 base from V and 7 bases from J, with 13 bases between. The CDR3 consists of 13 residues. Germline-derived CDR1 and CDR2 are GTSNPN and SVGIG (reference sequence). This CDR3 reads CAWSADSVTGYTF. In DNA, the CDR3 is TGTGCCTGGAGTGCGGACAGCGTGACTGGCTACACCTTC.